Following are 11 T cell receptor beta chains from one sample sequenced in a study of cytotoxic CD8 clonotypes in ibrutinib-treated CLL. Only in-frame clones appear in the TCRdb table, and some are missing; sequencing was by immunoSEQ multiplex PCR. The sample contains some 170,000 clones, roughly 88% of which appear only once. Sequenced here: PBMCs, sampled at disease progression, from a patient treated with ibrutinib. All receptors derive from a human donor with chronic lymphocytic leukemia.

V and J are TRBV2 and TRBJ2-7; 7 positions match TRBD2. J lost 2 bases, V lost 9 bases, and 7 bases had no gene match. CDR3 length: 13 amino acids. CDR1 and CDR2 from the germline V gene are SNHLY and FYNNEI. CDR3 in amino acids: CASGGSRAYEQYF. CDR3 sequence (DNA): TGTGCCAGTGGCGGGAGCAGGGCCTACGAGCAGTACTTC.

CDR3 residues: CASSLGGLASSDEQFF. CDR3 nucleotide sequence: TGCGCCAGCAGCCTCGGGGGACTAGCGTCGTCGGATGAGCAGTTCTTC. The chain recombines TRBV5-1 with TRBJ2-1, with TRBD2 matching 10 bases. The CDR3 length is 16 residues. J lost 8 bases, V lost 4 bases, and 12 bases had no gene match. Germline loops: CDR1 SGHRS, CDR2 YFSETQ. Drawing the rest from reference TRBV5-1 and TRBJ2-1, the complete variable domain is KAGVTQTPRYLIKTRGQQVTLSCSPISGHRSVSWYQQTPGQGLQFLFEYFSETQRNKGNFPGRFSGRQFSNSRSEMNVSTLELGDSALYLCASSLGGLASSDEQFFGPGTRLTVL.

The V and J genes are TRBV9 and TRBJ2-2; D ambiguous. The CDR3 covers 17 residues. Germline CDR1 reads SGDLS; CDR2 reads YYNGEE. V was pared by 1 base and J by 2 bases, with 15 bases between. The CDR3 DNA follows: TGTGCCAGCAGCGTATCAGGTGTGCCAACAAACACCGGGGAGCTGTTTTTT. Translation gives CASSVSGVPTNTGELFF.

This chain uses TRBV4-1 with TRBJ2-1; D not resolved. In germline, CDR1 is MGHRA, CDR2 YSYEKL. V was pared by 1 base and J by 4 bases, with 2 bases between. This CDR3 contains 12 residues. This CDR3 reads CASSQGYNEQFF. DNA of the CDR3: TGCGCCAGCAGCCAAGGATACAATGAGCAGTTCTTC.

The rearrangement joins TRBV7-8 to TRBJ1-2; D ambiguous. The CDR3 extends over 15 amino acids. Germline CDR1 and CDR2: SGHVS and FQNEAQ. The ends were cut back, 7 bases at V and 2 bases at J, with 17 bases in the middle. The CDR3 nucleotides are TGTGCCAGCACTCCCTGGCCTCTCGAGAACTATGGCTACACCTTC. Translating gives CASTPWPLENYGYTF.

The CDR3 protein is CASRLQSDLFYEQYF. CDR3 DNA: TGTGCCAGCAGACTGCAATCGGACCTATTCTACGAGCAGTACTTC. The rearrangement uses TRBV27 and TRBJ2-7, with unresolved D. The CDR3 contains 15 residues. Trimming removed 6 bases at V and 3 bases at J, with 18 bases between. CDR1 MNHEY and CDR2 SMNVEV come from the germline V gene (reference sequence).

V is TRBV5-1 and J is TRBJ2-2; D is unresolved. Germline V lookup: CDR1 SGHRS, CDR2 YFSETQ. The CDR3 has 16 residues. V was pared by 6 bases and J by 1 base, with 16 bases between. The CDR3 DNA follows: TGCGCCAGCATCCCCGGCGGCGGTCAGAACACCGGGGAGCTGTTTTTT. Protein sequence: CASIPGGGQNTGELFF.

The chain joins TRBV5-1 to TRBJ2-7; D is unresolved. The V and J ends lost 5 bases and 2 bases respectively, with 8 bases between them. The germline gives CDR1 SGHRS, CDR2 YFSETQ. This CDR3 region has 12 residues. CDR3 nucleotide sequence: TGCGCCAGCAGAAGGAGTACCTACGAGCAGTACTTC. Protein sequence: CASRRSTYEQYF.

This chain connects TRBV10-3 to TRBJ2-2; 7 bases line up with TRBD1. The V gene's germline CDR1 is ENHRY and CDR2 SYGVKD. V was pared by 6 bases and J by 2 bases, with 6 bases of the junction left unmatched. The CDR3 consists of 15 residues. Here the CDR3 reads CAISLTGPNTGELFF. The DNA of the CDR3 is TGTGCCATCAGCCTGACAGGGCCCAACACCGGGGAGCTGTTTTTT.

V usage is TRBV19 and J usage is TRBJ2-2, with 11 bases that match TRBD2. This CDR3 contains 20 residues. The V and J ends lost 10 bases and 0 bases, in that order; junction bases with no gene match: 19. The germline CDR1 and CDR2 sequences are LNHDA and SQIVND (reference sequence). The CDR3 nucleotides are TGTGCCACCCGTAACCCCGGAGGGACTAGCGGAATAACGAACACCGGGGAGCTGTTTTTT. It specifies CATRNPGGTSGITNTGELFF. Supplemented by reference TRBV19 and TRBJ2-2, the full variable domain reads DGGITQSPKYLFRKEGQNVTLSCEQNLNHDAMYWYRQDPGQGLRLIYYSQIVNDFQKGDIAEGYSVSREKKESFPLTVTSAQKNPTAFYLCATRNPGGTSGITNTGELFFGEGSRLTVL.

The gene calls are TRBV18 and TRBJ2-2, with D unresolved. CDR1 is KGHSH, CDR2 LQKENI, per germline. V was trimmed by 3 bases and J by 3 bases, leaving 5 bases between them. The CDR3 contains 13 residues. Written as DNA, the CDR3 is TGTGCCAGCTCACCGGGGTACACCGGGGAGCTGTTTTTT. Amino acid sequence: CASSPGYTGELFF.